The 20 T cell receptor beta chains in this list originate from one sample, sequenced in a study of vaccination effects on CD4 cells after COVID-19. For these TCRs, the target antigens are not known. ViraFEST assay sequencing came after antigen-specific CD4+ T cells were expanded with viral peptide pools. Culture lasted over 9 days before CD4+ T cell isolation. Each participant was administered two doses of either the BNT162b2 or the mRNA-1273 vaccine. Sequencing used immunoSEQ multiplex PCR; TCRdb keeps in-frame clones, though not all of them. The repertoire holds more than 35,000 clones, with about 80% as singletons. Sequences were derived from CD4+ T cells from PBMCs cultured with HCoV-NL63 spike peptides, sampled after COVID-19 vaccination. The receptor set was obtained from a human donor who received a COVID-19 vaccine. Some clones in this sample may be carry-over from other donors' samples.

In its sample, this clone was seen once. The V gene is TRBV24-1, the J gene TRBJ2-5; 7 positions match TRBD1. The germline CDR1 and CDR2 sequences are KGHDR and SFDVKD. This CDR3 is 15 amino acids long. V lost 4 bases to trimming and J lost 1 base; unmatched junction nucleotides: 5. DNA of the CDR3: TGTGCCACCAGTGAAACGGGACAGAGCCAAGAGACCCAGTACTTC. This gives the protein CATSETGQSQETQYF.

This chain connects TRBV18 to TRBJ1-5; 10 nucleotides line up with TRBD1. V gave up 3 bases and J gave up 5 bases; unmatched junction bases: 7. This CDR3 has 16 amino acids. Germline loops: CDR1 KGHSH, CDR2 LQKENI. CDR3 in amino acids: CASSPDRQGAHQPQHF. The CDR3 coding sequence is TGTGCCAGCTCACCCGACAGACAGGGGGCTCATCAGCCCCAGCATTTT.

The V call is TRBV5-1, the J call TRBJ2-1, with 8 positions matching TRBD2. CDR1 is SGHRS and CDR2 is YFSETQ in the germline V gene. The length of the CDR3 is 16 residues. V gave up 3 bases and J gave up 3 bases; unmatched junction bases: 8. The CDR3 loop is CASSWTEAGGYNEQFF. CDR3 in DNA: TGCGCCAGCAGCTGGACAGAGGCGGGGGGCTACAATGAGCAGTTCTTC.

The chain uses TRBV28 and TRBJ1-5; possible D gene TRBD1, 6 bases. The ends were cut back, 5 bases at V and 0 bases at J, with 14 bases in the middle. This CDR3 spans 16 amino acids. Germline V gene sequence: CDR1 MDHEN, CDR2 SYDVKM. The CDR3 here is CASSLKYRDSNQPQHF. The CDR3 DNA follows: TGTGCCAGCAGTCTAAAATACAGGGATAGCAATCAGCCCCAGCATTTT.

The V call is TRBV24-1, the J call TRBJ1-4, with 8 bases aligning to TRBD1. The junction had 2 bases not matched to a gene; V was cut back by 7 bases and J by 5 bases. The germline V gene encodes CDR1 KGHDR and CDR2 SFDVKD. CDR3 length equals 13 residues. The CDR3 sequence: CATSRDRNEKLFF. In DNA, the CDR3 is TGTGCCACCAGCCGGGACAGGAATGAAAAACTGTTTTTT.

The V gene is TRBV7-3, the J gene TRBJ2-3; 8 bases are shared with TRBD2. CDR1 is SGHTA and CDR2 is FQGTGA in the germline V gene. V was clipped by 3 bases and J by 4 bases; unmatched bases: 6. The CDR3 has 15 residues. The DNA for the CDR3 is TGTGCCAGCAGCTTTACCCGGGGGGGGGCAGATACGCAGTATTTT. As protein: CASSFTRGGADTQYF.

This sequence joins TRBV5-1 and TRBJ2-6; D is unresolved. The germline V gene has CDR1 SGHRS and CDR2 YFSETQ. Trimming removed 0 bases at V and 0 bases at J, with 4 bases between. CDR3 length equals 15 residues. This CDR3 is CASSLVLSGANVLTF. The CDR3 DNA reads as TGCGCCAGCAGCTTGGTTCTCTCTGGGGCCAACGTCCTGACTTTC.

Here the CDR3 reads CASRTQGLNTEAFF. CDR3 in DNA: TGTGCCAGTAGGACCCAGGGGTTGAACACTGAAGCTTTCTTT. This chain links TRBV19 with TRBJ1-1, with a weak D call TRBD1 (6 bases). The V end lost 6 bases, the J end lost 0 bases, and 11 bases lay between the germline ends. Germline lookup yields CDR1 LNHDA and CDR2 SQIVND (reference sequence). The CDR3 has 14 residues.

The chain is built from TRBV5-1 and TRBJ2-2; D unclear. Germline CDR1 reads SGHRS; CDR2 reads YFSETQ. The CDR3 has 15 residues. V lost 6 bases and J 1 base, leaving 13 bases between the germline ends. This CDR3 is CASTPNLGNTGELFF. DNA of the CDR3: TGCGCCAGCACCCCGAATCTGGGGAACACCGGGGAGCTGTTTTTT.

The V gene is TRBV18, the J gene TRBJ1-5, with 7 bases fitting TRBD1. The ends lost 8 bases at V and 4 bases at J; junction bases unmatched: 5. Germline V gives CDR1 KGHSH, CDR2 LQKENI. CDR3 length: 13 amino acids. The CDR3 DNA sequence: TGTGCCAGCCTACAGGGGATTAATCAGCCCCAGCATTTT. It specifies CASLQGINQPQHF. Full variable domain (outside the CDR3, taken from reference TRBV18 and TRBJ1-5): NAGVMQNPRHLVRRRGQEARLRCSPMKGHSHVYWYRQLPEEGLKFMVYLQKENIIDESGMPKERFSAEFPKEGPSILRIQQVVRGDSAAYFCASLQGINQPQHFGDGTRLSIL.

The chain joins TRBV11-3 to TRBJ2-2; D may be TRBD2 (5 bases). The CDR3 totals 16 residues. The germline V and J ends were trimmed by 1 base and 6 bases, with 15 bases remaining between them. Germline loops: CDR1 SGHNT, CDR2 YENEEA. The CDR3 protein is CASSLGRESGSGELFF. CDR3 sequence (DNA): TGTGCCAGCAGCTTAGGACGGGAATCAGGTTCCGGGGAGCTGTTTTTT.

CDR3 coding DNA: TGTGCCAGCAGCTTCGGAGCAAACACCGGGGAGCTGTTTTTT. It yields the protein CASSFGANTGELFF. The rearrangement joins TRBV11-3 to TRBJ2-2; the D is unclear. The V end lost 3 bases, the J end lost 2 bases, and 7 bases lay between the germline ends. The CDR3 covers 14 residues. Looked up from germline, CDR1 is SGHNT and CDR2 is YENEEA. Together with reference TRBV11-3 and TRBJ2-2, the CDR3 gives the full variable domain: EAGVVQSPRYKIIEKKQPVAFWCNPISGHNTLYWYLQNLGQGPELLIRYENEEAVDDSQLPKDRFSAERLKGVDSTLKIQPAELGDSAVYLCASSFGANTGELFFGEGSRLTVL.

This sequence joins TRBV14 and TRBJ2-5; D is ambiguous. V was clipped by 5 bases and J by 4 bases, with 11 bases between them. Per germline, CDR1 SGHDN and CDR2 FVKESK. CDR3 length: 13 amino acids. CDR3 amino acids: CASSWSSSETQYF. The CDR3 nucleotides read TGTGCCAGCAGCTGGTCGAGCTCAGAGACCCAGTACTTC.

This clone was detected only a few times. The chain is built from TRBV4-1 and TRBJ1-6, with D perhaps TRBD1 (6 bases). V gave up 0 bases and J gave up 8 bases, with 14 bases separating them. The CDR3 loop spans 16 amino acids. Germline lookup yields CDR1 MGHRA and CDR2 YSYEKL. CDR3 nucleotide sequence: TGCGCCAGCAGCCAAGATTGGCACAGGGAAGATTCACCCCTCCACTTT. Translated, it gives CASSQDWHREDSPLHF.

This clone was counted a few times. V is TRBV25-1 and J is TRBJ2-2; the D call may be TRBD1 or TRBD2 (6 bases each). The CDR3 contains 18 residues. The V and J ends lost 5 bases and 7 bases respectively, with 26 bases between them. The germline V gene has CDR1 MGHDK and CDR2 SYGVNS. Here the CDR3 reads CASSPFLNRDGGNGELFF. In nucleotides, the CDR3 is TGTGCCAGCAGTCCCTTTTTAAACAGGGACGGGGGTAACGGGGAGCTGTTTTTT.

This clone was seen a handful of times. The gene calls are TRBV7-8 and TRBJ1-5; 9 bases are shared with TRBD1. Germline CDR1 SGHVS, CDR2 FQNEAQ. CDR3 size: 15 residues. The V segment lost 4 bases and the J segment 4 bases; nucleotides outside the gene matches: 5. The CDR3 protein is CASSSSGTGNQPQHF. The CDR3 bases are TGTGCCAGCAGCTCCTCCGGGACAGGGAATCAGCCCCAGCATTTT.

The genes are TRBV9 and TRBJ1-3, with TRBD1 matching 10 bases. CDR3 size: 19 residues. Per the germline V gene, CDR1 is SGDLS and CDR2 is YYNGEE. V lost 4 bases and J lost 0; bases outside the gene matches: 13. In nucleotides, the CDR3 is TGTGCCAGCAGCCCCCCCGGGACAGGGGTCGATAGCTCTGGAAACACCATATATTTT. Protein: CASSPPGTGVDSSGNTIYF.

The chain links TRBV4-1 to TRBJ1-2, with no clear D. The CDR3 length is 12 residues. The V gene's germline CDR1 is MGHRA and CDR2 YSYEKL. The V gene lost 11 bases and the J gene lost 7 bases, with 17 bases spanning the gap. The CDR3 loop is CACRSPGRGYTF. CDR3 DNA sequence: TGCGCCTGTCGCTCCCCAGGTCGTGGCTACACCTTC.

V is TRBV5-1 and J is TRBJ2-1; no clear D gene. CDR1 and CDR2 (germline): SGHRS, YFSETQ. The CDR3 contains 14 residues. V lost 1 base and J lost 1, with 6 bases in between. The CDR3, as DNA: TGCGCCAGCAGCTTGCAGGAGTCCTACAATGAGCAGTTCTTC. Translation: CASSLQESYNEQFF.

The rearrangement joins TRBV7-9 to TRBJ1-5, with TRBD1 identical over 12 bases. CDR3 length: 15 residues. Germline values: CDR1 SEHNR, CDR2 FQNEAQ (reference sequence). J lost 6 bases, V lost 4 bases, and 4 bases had no gene match. CDR3 in amino acids: CASSSGTGGGQPQHF. In DNA, the CDR3 is TGTGCCAGCAGCTCGGGGACAGGGGGCGGTCAGCCCCAGCATTTT.